What follows describes a single TCR beta chain. Its antigen is not identified. The V end lost 5 bases, the J end lost 4 bases, and 18 bases lay between the germline ends. Germline V gene data show CDR1 as SGHDT and CDR2 as YYEEEE. This CDR3 spans 15 amino acids. This specimen belongs to a study of shared clonotypes between healthy human individuals. Whole-study findings and limits: Against clonotypes common to all four donors, non-shared ones had lower generation probabilities. Limited genetic and exposure-history diversity came from having few donors. Only blood was sampled; tissue repertoires likely differ. About 5.2% was the fraction of naive CD4 clonotypes found shared across several donors.

Assay: immunoSEQ multiplex PCR; the TCRdb copy retains only in-frame clones and omits some. This sample has 2 million to 2.5 million clones, with over 85% found just once. The rearrangement joins TRBV5-6 to TRBJ2-5, with D possibly being TRBD2 (5 bases). The sample taken for sequencing was naive CD4+ T cells from PBMCs. Subset described: CD45RA+ positively selected. The origin of this receptor is a man between 18 and 35 years old in good health. Some clones in this sample may be carry-over from other donors' samples. The CDR3 sequence is CASSYDRGLGETQYF. As DNA, the CDR3 is TGTGCCAGCAGTTACGACCGGGGTTTAGGAGAGACCCAGTACTTC.